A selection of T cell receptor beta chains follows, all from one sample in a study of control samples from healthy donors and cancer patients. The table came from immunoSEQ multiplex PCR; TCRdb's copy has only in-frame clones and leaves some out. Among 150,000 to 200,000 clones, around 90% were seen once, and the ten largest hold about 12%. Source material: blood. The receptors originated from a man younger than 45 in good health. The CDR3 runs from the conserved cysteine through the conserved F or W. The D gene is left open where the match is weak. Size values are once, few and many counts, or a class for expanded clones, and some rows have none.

CDR3 protein: CASSNVGTRLYNEQFF
CDR3 DNA: TGTGCCAGTAGTAACGTCGGGACTCGCCTCTACAATGAGCAGTTCTTC
J gene: TRBJ2-1
D gene: NA
clone size: NA
V gene: TRBV19

CDR3 protein: CASSLGVSGQGRGTQYF
CDR3 DNA: TGCGCCAGCAGCTTGGGGGTCTCGGGACAGGGACGGGGTACGCAGTATTTT
J gene: TRBJ2-3
D gene: TRBD1
clone size: NA
V gene: TRBV5-1

CDR3 protein: CASSLGYYEQYF
CDR3 DNA: TGTGCCAGCAGCTTAGGATACTACGAGCAGTACTTC
J gene: TRBJ2-7
D gene: NA
clone size: NA
V gene: TRBV13

CDR3 protein: CASSPLGPKSWEQFF
CDR3 DNA: TGTGCCAGCAGCCCCCTGGGCCCGAAATCGTGGGAGCAGTTCTTC
J gene: TRBJ2-1
D gene: NA
clone size: NA
V gene: TRBV7-8

CDR3 protein: CASSERTASGNRGDTQYF
CDR3 DNA: TGTGCCAGCAGTGAACGGACTGCAAGCGGGAACAGGGGAGATACGCAGTATTTT
J gene: TRBJ2-3
D gene: NA
clone size: NA
V gene: TRBV7-2

CDR3 protein: CASSREQETQYF
CDR3 DNA: TGTGCCAGCAGCCGAGAACAGGAGACCCAGTACTTC
J gene: TRBJ2-5
D gene: NA
clone size: NA
V gene: TRBV2

CDR3 protein: CATGGRTTYGYTF
CDR3 DNA: TGTGCCACCGGCGGACGGACCACGTATGGCTACACCTTC
J gene: TRBJ1-2
D gene: NA
clone size: once
V gene: TRBV28

CDR3 protein: CASSFQGGEQYF
CDR3 DNA: TGTGCCAGCAGCTTCCAGGGTGGCGAGCAGTACTTC
J gene: TRBJ2-7
D gene: NA
clone size: once
V gene: TRBV7-9

CDR3 protein: CSVDFTTDTQYF
CDR3 DNA: TGCAGCGTTGATTTTACCACAGATACGCAGTATTTT
J gene: TRBJ2-3
D gene: NA
clone size: NA
V gene: TRBV29-1

CDR3 protein: CAISGTSGRGDEQFF
CDR3 DNA: TGTGCCATCAGTGGGACTAGCGGCCGAGGCGATGAGCAGTTCTTC
J gene: TRBJ2-1
D gene: TRBD2
clone size: NA
V gene: TRBV10-3

CDR3 protein: CASSRGQGYEQYF
CDR3 DNA: TGTGCCAGCAGCCGTGGACAGGGCTACGAGCAGTACTTC
J gene: TRBJ2-7
D gene: TRBD1
clone size: NA
V gene: TRBV12-3/TRBV12-4

CDR3 protein: CASSLAGNTIYF
CDR3 DNA: TGTGCCAGCAGTTTAGCTGGAAACACCATATATTTT
J gene: TRBJ1-3
D gene: NA
clone size: few
V gene: TRBV28

CDR3 protein: CASRPRFVKAGRGEDTQYF
CDR3 DNA: TGTGCCAGCAGACCGCGTTTCGTCAAAGCGGGAAGAGGAGAAGATACGCAGTATTTT
J gene: TRBJ2-3
D gene: TRBD2
clone size: NA
V gene: TRBV27

CDR3 protein: CATRQGANNSPLHF
CDR3 DNA: TGCGCCACACGACAGGGGGCAAATAATTCACCCCTCCACTTT
J gene: TRBJ1-6
D gene: TRBD1
clone size: NA
V gene: TRBV5-1

CDR3 protein: CASSQPGLGHNEQFF
CDR3 DNA: TGTGCCAGCAGCCAACCCGGACTAGGTCACAATGAGCAGTTCTTC
J gene: TRBJ2-1
D gene: TRBD2
clone size: few
V gene: TRBV11-3

CDR3 protein: CASSLVGRRTLNTEAFF
CDR3 DNA: TGCGCCAGCAGCTTGGTAGGCAGGAGAACCCTGAACACTGAAGCTTTCTTT
J gene: TRBJ1-1
D gene: NA
clone size: NA
V gene: TRBV5-1

CDR3 protein: CASSTGNSMNTEAFF
CDR3 DNA: TGTGCCAGCTCAACTGGAAATTCCATGAACACTGAAGCTTTCTTT
J gene: TRBJ1-1
D gene: NA
clone size: NA
V gene: TRBV18

CDR3 protein: CASSNRDRGRGEQFF
CDR3 DNA: TGTGCCAGCAGCAACCGGGACAGGGGGCGAGGTGAGCAGTTCTTC
J gene: TRBJ2-1
D gene: TRBD1
clone size: NA
V gene: TRBV7-9

CDR3 protein: CASGLYTPGQVNQPQHF
CDR3 DNA: TGTGCTAGTGGTTTATATACCCCCGGCCAAGTTAATCAGCCCCAGCATTTT
J gene: TRBJ1-5
D gene: NA
clone size: once
V gene: TRBV12-5

CDR3 protein: CASSQEGITDTQYF
CDR3 DNA: TGTGCCAGCAGCCAAGAAGGAATTACAGATACGCAGTATTTT
J gene: TRBJ2-3
D gene: NA
clone size: NA
V gene: TRBV3-1/TRBV3-2

CDR3 protein: CASSLGGKQETQYF
CDR3 DNA: TGTGCCAGCAGCTTAGGGGGAAAACAAGAGACCCAGTACTTC
J gene: TRBJ2-5
D gene: NA
clone size: NA
V gene: TRBV7-7

CDR3 protein: CASNRDRVGELFF
CDR3 DNA: TGTGCCAGCAACCGGGACAGGGTCGGGGAGCTGTTTTTT
J gene: TRBJ2-2
D gene: TRBD1
clone size: NA
V gene: TRBV7-9

CDR3 protein: CASSPAPGPQHF
CDR3 DNA: TGTGCCAGCAGCCCTGCCCCCGGGCCCCAGCATTTT
J gene: TRBJ1-5
D gene: NA
clone size: NA
V gene: TRBV28

CDR3 protein: CASSLALAGVAEQYF
CDR3 DNA: TGTGCCAGCAGCTTAGCTCTAGCGGGAGTTGCCGAGCAGTACTTC
J gene: TRBJ2-7
D gene: TRBD2
clone size: once
V gene: TRBV7-2

CDR3 protein: CASSKRPDPSGNTIYF
CDR3 DNA: TGTGCCAGTAGTAAAAGGCCAGATCCCTCTGGAAACACCATATATTTT
J gene: TRBJ1-3
D gene: NA
clone size: NA
V gene: TRBV19

CDR3 protein: CASSLDGFTDTQYF
CDR3 DNA: TGTGCCAGCAGTTTGGATGGCTTCACGGATACGCAGTATTTT
J gene: TRBJ2-3
D gene: NA
clone size: NA
V gene: TRBV27